This TCR beta chain was profiled in a study of T cell repertoires and HLA-DP antigens. The wider study: CD4+ T cells were cocultured with HeLa cells expressing HLA-DP. Pre-culture CD4+ samples used around 1,100 ng DNA versus around 220 ng for CD137+CD4+ sorts.

Method: immunoSEQ multiplex PCR; TCRdb's copy keeps in-frame clones and lacks some. The sample shows tens of thousands of clones, roughly 75% of them seen only once. CD4+ T cells were isolated untouched, 95% to 98% pure. The CDR3 spans 15 residues. Per germline, CDR1 SGHAT and CDR2 FQNNGV. Trimming took 2 bases from V and 4 from J; bases not matched to a gene: 4. As concerns this clone: The antigen is undetermined.

General study points: Pre-culture clonality, around 0.041, was far below sorted CD137+ clonality of roughly 0.4.

This receptor was taken from a man aged 55-75 years in good health and CMV-seronegative. The rearrangement joins TRBV11-2 to TRBJ2-5, with TRBD2 matching 10 bases. What was sequenced was CD4+ T cells from PBMCs. CDR3 DNA sequence: TGTGCCAGCAGCTTACTAGCGGGAGCGGCAGAGACCCAGTACTTC. Amino acids: CASSLLAGAAETQYF.